These 8 T cell receptor beta chains were all obtained from the same sample, sequenced in a study of cytomegalovirus exposure and HLA in healthy donors. Vbeta (60) and Jbeta (13) primers were used in the PCR. TCRdb's copy holds only in-frame clones and misses some; the assay was immunoSEQ multiplex PCR. The sample lists roughly 150,000 clones; about 85% were seen once. The sample consisted of PBMCs. These TCRs come from a woman aged 18-35 years in good health and CMV-seronegative.

Turning to this clone: A junction boundary mismatches the germline segment, possibly from a read error. Different DNA sequences within this sample yield the same CDR3. The V and J genes are TRBV28 and TRBJ1-2, with D possibly matching TRBD1 (6 bases). This CDR3 spans 13 amino acids. Germline V gene data show CDR1 as MDHEN and CDR2 as SYDVKM. The CDR3 bases are TGTGCCAGCACTGGGGGCGGTGGCTATGGTTACACCTTC. Amino acid sequence: CASTGGGGYGYTF.

CDR3 bases: TGTGCCAGCAGCTTACGTCGGGGAATAAACACAAACATTCAGTACTTC. Residues: CASSLRRGINTNIQYF. V gene TRBV7-2 combines with J gene TRBJ2-4; D may be TRBD2 (5 bases). V lost 2 bases and J lost 6, with 17 bases in between. Germline V gives CDR1 SGHTA, CDR2 FQGNSA. The CDR3 is made up of 16 amino acids.

This clone was found once. The chain carries TRBV27 and TRBJ2-1; TRBD2 agrees at 10 bases. Unmatched junction bases numbered 4, after V lost 4 bases and J lost 4 bases. This CDR3 spans 15 amino acids. Germline loops: CDR1 MNHEY, CDR2 SMNVEV (reference sequence). CDR3 in DNA: TGTGCCAGCAGTTCCAGCGGGAGGGTTTACAATGAGCAGTTCTTC. The encoded protein is CASSSSGRVYNEQFF.

This chain links TRBV6-5 with TRBJ1-2, with D perhaps TRBD1 (6 bases). The CDR3 sequence is 13 residues long. The V gene's germline CDR1 is MNHEY and CDR2 SVGAGI. V gave up 5 bases and J gave up 8 bases, with 15 bases separating them. This CDR3 is CASSPAPGQGYTF. The DNA for the CDR3 is TGTGCCAGCAGTCCTGCCCCGGGACAAGGCTACACCTTC.

The CDR3 region has the DNA TGTGCCAGCAGCCCGGGTCCGCCCGGGGAGCTGTTTTTT. It is translated as CASSPGPPGELFF. The chain uses TRBV2 and TRBJ2-2; D remains unclear. V was cut by 6 bases and J by 6 bases, with 11 bases left in between. The CDR3 contains 13 residues. Germline V CDR1 and CDR2: SNHLY, FYNNEI. Based on the CDR3 plus reference TRBV2 and TRBJ2-2, the full variable domain is EPEVTQTPSHQVTQMGQEVILRCVPISNHLYFYWYRQILGQKVEFLVSFYNNEISEKSEIFDDQFSVERPDGSNFTLKIRSTKLEDSAMYFCASSPGPPGELFFGEGSRLTVL.

This chain joins TRBV4-1 and TRBJ2-2; D is undetermined. The CDR3 spans 16 residues. Trimming shortened V by 1 base and J by 1 base, and 10 bases separated the two germline ends. Germline lookup yields CDR1 MGHRA and CDR2 YSYEKL. The DNA of the CDR3 is TGCGCCAGCAGCCAAGTTTCGAGTAGGAACACCGGGGAGCTGTTTTTT. Encoded protein: CASSQVSSRNTGELFF.

The gene calls are TRBV4-3 and TRBJ2-3, with TRBD2 as a possible D gene (6 bases). The germline V gene encodes CDR1 LGHNA and CDR2 YSLEER. The CDR3 is made up of 18 amino acids. Trimming shortened V by 1 base and J by 4 bases, and 21 bases separated the two germline ends. The CDR3 nucleotides are TGCGCCAGCAGCCAAGGAGTAGGTAGGCGGGGTGAGGCAGATACGCAGTATTTT. Residues: CASSQGVGRRGEADTQYF.

The chain joins TRBV28 to TRBJ1-4; the match to TRBD1 covers 8 bases. The length of the CDR3 is 17 residues. After removal of 5 bases from V and 7 bases from J, the junction contained 15 bases not matched to a gene. Looked up from germline, CDR1 is MDHEN and CDR2 is SYDVKM. The CDR3 sequence is CASSKSFGTGFSEKLFF. The CDR3 region has the DNA TGTGCCAGCAGTAAATCTTTCGGGACAGGCTTTAGTGAAAAACTGTTTTTT.